This TCR beta chain was sequenced for a study of T cell responses to AZD1222 COVID-19 vaccine. Study observations and caveats: Across the whole spike, CD4 TCRs peaked at regions 160-218 and 743-854. Spike-specific TCR breadth and depth grew following two AZD1222 doses.

V was trimmed by 0 bases and J by 5 bases, leaving 7 bases between them. Germline CDR1 reads SGHAT; CDR2 reads FQNNGV. The CDR3 sequence is 13 residues long. Comment on this clone: Antigen specificity is unknown.

Only in-frame clones appear in the TCRdb table, and some are missing; sequencing was by immunoSEQ multiplex PCR. The sample contains some 92,000 clones, approximately 89% of which appear only once. The source is an adult in good health. The V call is TRBV11-2, the J call TRBJ2-5; the D is unclear. This specimen consisted of peripheral blood, obtained on day 0 of MenACWY control vaccination. The CDR3 DNA sequence: TGTGCCAGCAGCTTAGAGGCTGTGGAGACCCAGTACTTC. Translated: CASSLEAVETQYF.